This TCR beta chain derives from a study of blood T cells in healthy people across ages. This clonotype has a handful of counts. Its specificity is not known. PCR was performed a second time for 7 to 11 cycles using a sample-barcoded 5' primer and a J-beta primer mix. Carrying 12 random nucleotides, a template-switch adaptor labeled each individual cDNA molecule. MiXCR was run by TCRdb on the 5' RACE reads, yielding one entry per CDR3 protein. The repertoire holds 550,000 to 600,000 distinct CDR3 sequences, with 25% to 30% as singletons. The length of the CDR3 is 14 residues. Trimming took 7 bases from V and 3 from J, leaving 14 bases between them. Study-level findings and limits: When one million T cells were used, diversity estimates were thought to be underestimates. PBMCs were not sorted, which prevented a conclusive comparison of naive versus antigen-experienced cells. Observed TCR beta diversity showed a strong correlation with the percentage of naive T cells as measured by flow cytometry.

Sequenced input: blood. This receptor was identified in a woman in her 70s in good health. V is TRBV12-3 or TRBV12-4 and J is TRBJ2-3; D may be TRBD1 (6 bases). CDR3 DNA sequence: TGTGCCAGCACCGATCTCAGGGGTACAGATACGCAGTATTTT. Protein: CASTDLRGTDTQYF.